The 26 T cell receptor beta chains presented below share a single source sample, sequenced in a study of graft-versus-host responses after intestinal transplantation (dated by TCRdb to the early 2020s). The time point label here, explained by the study, means: cells obtained before transplantation from donor or recipient. Their cognate antigens are unknown. Receptor amplification or capture employed the immunoSEQ multiplex PCR assay. Held by TCRdb, this immuneACCESS table contains in-frame sequences only and omits some clones. Under half of the omission traces to an unresolved V gene where checked; the cause of the rest is unknown. The sample yields fewer than 150,000 clones; around 94% were counted once. Approximately 0.17% of the sample comes from the top ten. Sequenced here: unstimulated CD4+ T cells sorted from spleen or lymph node cells, sampled before intestinal transplant. These receptors originate from a human donor who received an intestinal transplant.

This rearrangement joins TRBV5-1 to TRBJ1-1; no clear D gene. CDR1 is SGHRS and CDR2 is YFSETQ in the germline V gene. The CDR3 totals 15 residues. Trimming pared 0 bases from V and 0 bases from J, leaving 9 bases between. The CDR3 sequence: CASSLDSPMNTEAFF. The CDR3 DNA is TGCGCCAGCAGCTTGGACAGCCCTATGAACACTGAAGCTTTCTTT.

The chain carries TRBV7-9 and TRBJ1-2; tentative D call: TRBD1 (6 bases). CDR3 length equals 15 residues. Trimming shortened V by 5 bases and J by 4 bases, and 17 bases separated the two germline ends. Per germline, CDR1 SEHNR and CDR2 FQNEAQ (reference sequence). In DNA, the CDR3 is TGTGCCAGCAGCCTAAGCAGGGGCGAATCCTATGGCTACACCTTC. It translates to CASSLSRGESYGYTF. Together with reference TRBV7-9 and TRBJ1-2, the CDR3 gives the full variable domain: DTGVSQNPRHKITKRGQNVTFRCDPISEHNRLYWYRQTLGQGPEFLTYFQNEAQLEKSRLLSDRFSAERPKGSFSTLEIQRTEQGDSAMYLCASSLSRGESYGYTFGSGTRLTVV.

The gene calls are TRBV6-1 and TRBJ2-2; maybe TRBD2 (6 bases). Trimming took 6 bases from V and 1 from J, leaving 9 bases between them. The CDR3 totals 14 residues. Germline V gene sequence: CDR1 MNHNS, CDR2 SASEGT. The CDR3 DNA reads TGTGCCAGCAGGGGGGGTCTGAACACCGGGGAGCTGTTTTTT. It yields the protein CASRGGLNTGELFF.

CDR3 residues: CASSLEASGANVLTF. For the CDR3, the DNA is TGTGCCAGCAGCCTCGAGGCCTCTGGGGCCAACGTCCTGACTTTC. The rearrangement joins TRBV4-2 to TRBJ2-6; D is ambiguous. The CDR3 has 15 amino acids. V lost 4 bases and J 0 bases, leaving 7 bases between the germline ends. The germline CDR1 and CDR2 sequences are LGHNA and YNFKEQ.

The rearrangement joins TRBV6-4 to TRBJ2-3, with a possible D match to TRBD2 (6 bases). Germline-derived CDR1 and CDR2 are MRHNA and SNTAGT. The CDR3 sequence is 15 residues long. V lost 6 bases and J 6 bases, leaving 19 bases between the germline ends. CDR3 residues: CASSAGGVTSDTQYF. CDR3 sequence (DNA): TGTGCCAGCAGCGCGGGCGGGGTGACTTCGGATACGCAGTATTTT.

The chain links TRBV9 to TRBJ2-2; the D gene could be TRBD1 or TRBD2 (5 bases each). Germline CDR1 reads SGDLS; CDR2 reads YYNGEE. This CDR3 is 15 amino acids long. Deletions cut 2 bases from V and 5 bases from J, with 13 bases between. Written as DNA, the CDR3 is TGTGCCAGCAGCGTCACCGGGACGGGGACCGGGGAGCTGTTTTTT. Protein: CASSVTGTGTGELFF.

V gene TRBV15 combines with J gene TRBJ2-1; TRBD1 might be the D (6 bases). CDR3 length: 15 residues. V lost 1 base and J 1 base, leaving 8 bases between the germline ends. CDR1 is LNHNV, CDR2 YYDKDF, per germline (reference sequence). The CDR3 region has the DNA TGTGCCACCAGCAGAGGAGGACAGTCCTACAATGAGCAGTTCTTC. Its translation is CATSRGGQSYNEQFF.

This clone showed up just once. V and J are TRBV7-8 and TRBJ1-2; D unresolved. V was trimmed by 2 bases and J by 7 bases, leaving 11 bases between them. Germline CDR1 SGHVS, CDR2 FQNEAQ. The CDR3 has 13 residues. CDR3 in amino acids: CASSLSGVPGYTF. CDR3 coding DNA: TGTGCCAGCAGCTTAAGCGGGGTACCTGGCTACACCTTC.

The V and J genes are TRBV5-1 and TRBJ1-6; 9 bases fit TRBD1. In germline, CDR1 is SGHRS, CDR2 YFSETQ. The CDR3 is 16 residues long. V dropped 7 bases and J dropped 5; count of bases not matched to a gene: 10. The CDR3: CASDLQGAVNNSPLHF. CDR3 coding DNA: TGCGCCAGCGATTTACAGGGGGCAGTCAATAATTCACCCCTCCACTTT. The entire variable domain, with the rest obtained from reference TRBV5-1 and TRBJ1-6, is as follows: KAGVTQTPRYLIKTRGQQVTLSCSPISGHRSVSWYQQTPGQGLQFLFEYFSETQRNKGNFPGRFSGRQFSNSRSEMNVSTLELGDSALYLCASDLQGAVNNSPLHFGNGTRLTVT.

On this clone itself: The junction departs from germline at one end; a sequencing error may be responsible. The genes are TRBV13 and TRBJ2-3, with 9 bases aligning to TRBD2. Germline lookup yields CDR1 PRHDT and CDR2 FYEKMQ (reference sequence). The CDR3 runs 15 residues. The CDR3 DNA reads TGTGCCAGCAGCCTAGGCGGGGGGGCTGGAGATACGCAGTATTTT. Translation: CASSLGGGAGDTQYF.

This rearrangement joins TRBV7-8 to TRBJ2-7, with a possible D match to TRBD1 (5 bases). The CDR3 totals 15 residues. V was cut by 5 bases and J by 2 bases, with 16 bases left in between. Germline lookup yields CDR1 SGHVS and CDR2 FQNEAQ. The CDR3 DNA reads as TGTGCCAGCAGCCCCCGCAGGACACTAACCTACGAGCAGTACTTC. Translation gives CASSPRRTLTYEQYF.

V is TRBV19 and J is TRBJ1-5; D remains unclear. The V gene lost 1 base and the J gene lost 0 bases, with 10 bases spanning the gap. CDR1 and CDR2 (germline): LNHDA, SQIVND (reference sequence). CDR3 length: 16 residues. The CDR3 is CASSIARLNSNQPQHF. CDR3 DNA sequence: TGTGCCAGTAGTATAGCTCGCCTCAATAGCAATCAGCCCCAGCATTTT.

V and J are TRBV7-2 and TRBJ1-2, with TRBD1 as a possible D gene (5 bases). The V end was cut by 1 base, the J end by 2 bases, with 8 bases between. The CDR3 loop spans 14 amino acids. CDR1 and CDR2 from the germline V gene are SGHTA and FQGNSA. The CDR3 DNA reads TGTGCCAGCAGCTTAGTGGGGGGGAACTATGGCTACACCTTC. Translated, it gives CASSLVGGNYGYTF.

The rearrangement joins TRBV2 to TRBJ2-2; TRBD1 agrees at 10 bases. Unmatched junction bases numbered 7, after V lost 8 bases and J lost 4 bases. The CDR3 totals 15 residues. Per germline, CDR1 SNHLY and CDR2 FYNNEI. The CDR3 sequence: CASVRDRGGTGELFF. The CDR3 DNA reads as TGTGCCAGCGTCCGGGACAGGGGAGGCACCGGGGAGCTGTTTTTT. Together with reference TRBV2 and TRBJ2-2, the CDR3 gives the full variable domain: EPEVTQTPSHQVTQMGQEVILRCVPISNHLYFYWYRQILGQKVEFLVSFYNNEISEKSEIFDDQFSVERPDGSNFTLKIRSTKLEDSAMYFCASVRDRGGTGELFFGEGSRLTVL.

The genes are TRBV10-2 and TRBJ1-2; 8 nucleotides line up with TRBD1. The CDR3 has 15 amino acids. After removal of 5 bases from V and 7 bases from J, the junction contained 12 bases not matched to a gene. Germline V gene data show CDR1 as WSHSY and CDR2 as SAAADI. CDR3 coding DNA: TGCGCCAGCAGTTCTGCAGGGGGCACCTGGGGTGGCTACACCTTC. This gives the protein CASSSAGGTWGGYTF.

The chain links TRBV2 to TRBJ2-2, with D possibly matching TRBD1 (6 bases). This CDR3 contains 15 residues. Germline V gene sequence: CDR1 SNHLY, CDR2 FYNNEI. V shed 4 bases and J shed 7 bases, with 16 bases lying between them. CDR3 loop: CASSALGQDFGELFF. The CDR3 bases are TGTGCCAGCAGTGCCTTGGGACAAGACTTCGGGGAGCTGTTTTTT. The whole variable domain, filled in from reference TRBV2 and TRBJ2-2, reads EPEVTQTPSHQVTQMGQEVILRCVPISNHLYFYWYRQILGQKVEFLVSFYNNEISEKSEIFDDQFSVERPDGSNFTLKIRSTKLEDSAMYFCASSALGQDFGELFFGEGSRLTVL.

The sample holds a few counts of this clone. The chain joins TRBV7-9 to TRBJ1-4; D may be TRBD1 (6 bases). Germline CDR1 reads SEHNR; CDR2 reads FQNEAQ (reference sequence). V was clipped by 2 bases and J by 8 bases, with 12 bases between them. The CDR3 covers 14 residues. The DNA for the CDR3 is TGTGCCAGCAGCTTAAAACAGGGTGGAGAAAAACTGTTTTTT. Protein: CASSLKQGGEKLFF.

The chain is built from TRBV6-1 and TRBJ1-2, with 7 bases aligning to TRBD1. The length of the CDR3 is 14 residues. The ends lost 7 bases at V and 1 base at J; junction bases unmatched: 6. Germline V gene lookup returns CDR1 MNHNS and CDR2 SASEGT. The CDR3, as DNA: TGTGCCAGCAATAACAGGGGCTTTAACTATGGCTACACCTTC. Translation gives CASNNRGFNYGYTF.

The chain links TRBV5-5 to TRBJ2-7, with 12 positions matching TRBD2. In germline, CDR1 is SGHKS, CDR2 YYEKEE (reference sequence). The CDR3 contains 16 residues. V trimming: 4 bases; J trimming: 3 bases; junction bases outside the gene matches: 8. The chain's CDR3 is CASSVTSGGSLYEQYF. CDR3 nucleotide sequence: TGTGCCAGCAGCGTTACTAGCGGGGGGTCCCTCTACGAGCAGTACTTC.

This chain links TRBV6-5 with TRBJ1-2; D unclear. Germline V lookup: CDR1 MNHEY, CDR2 SVGAGI. With 2 bases removed from V and 3 bases from J, the gap between germline ends came to 7 bases. CDR3 size: 13 residues. Here the CDR3 reads CASSYDGYYGYTF. In DNA form, the CDR3 reads TGTGCCAGCAGTTACGATGGCTACTATGGCTACACCTTC.

The chain employs TRBV2 and TRBJ1-6, with TRBD1 matching 8 bases. The germline V gene has CDR1 SNHLY and CDR2 FYNNEI. J was trimmed by 8 bases and V by 3 bases; bases with no gene match: 3. This CDR3 spans 14 amino acids. CDR3 residues: CASSDWTGHSPLHF. CDR3 DNA: TGTGCCAGCAGTGATTGGACAGGGCATTCACCCCTCCACTTT.

J is TRBJ1-2 and V is TRBV6-5; D uncertain. This CDR3 spans 15 amino acids. V was shortened by 0 bases and J by 2 bases, with 10 bases between the two germline ends. The germline CDR1 and CDR2 sequences are MNHEY and SVGAGI. The CDR3 protein is CASSYSRPVNYGYTF. CDR3 nucleotide sequence: TGTGCCAGCAGTTACTCTAGGCCGGTGAACTATGGCTACACCTTC.

The chain is built from TRBV28 and TRBJ2-7, with 7 bases that match TRBD1. The junction had 10 bases not matched to a gene; V was cut back by 5 bases and J by 3 bases. Germline V CDR1 and CDR2: MDHEN, SYDVKM. This CDR3 comprises 15 residues. DNA for the CDR3: TGTGCCAGCAGTCCCCAAGACAGGGACATCTACGAGCAGTACTTC. Translating gives CASSPQDRDIYEQYF. The full variable domain, rest sourced from reference TRBV28 and TRBJ2-7, is DVKVTQSSRYLVKRTGEKVFLECVQDMDHENMFWYRQDPGLGLRLIYFSYDVKMKEKGDIPEGYSVSREKKERFSLILESASTNQTSMYLCASSPQDRDIYEQYFGPGTRLTVT.

In nucleotides, the CDR3 is TGTGCCTGGAGTGTATACGAAAAACTGTTTTTT. Amino acid sequence: CAWSVYEKLFF. The genes are TRBV30 and TRBJ1-4, with D hard to call. CDR3 size: 11 residues. V was pared by 0 bases and J by 8 bases, with 4 bases between. Germline assignment: CDR1 GTSNPN and CDR2 SVGIG (reference sequence).

The chain carries TRBV18 and TRBJ1-6; D remains ambiguous. CDR1 and CDR2 from the germline V gene are KGHSH and LQKENI. The CDR3 length is 17 residues. Trimming took 4 bases from V and 1 from J, leaving 14 bases between them. CDR3 protein: CASSREPYGSYNSPLHF. CDR3 nucleotides: TGTGCCAGCTCACGCGAACCCTACGGTTCCTATAATTCACCCCTCCACTTT.

To note about this clone: One junction end does not reproduce the germline sequence, and a read error may be involved. V is TRBV25-1 and J is TRBJ2-7; D not resolved. Germline V gives CDR1 MGHDK, CDR2 SYGVNS. The CDR3 runs to 13 residues. Here the CDR3 DNA reads TGTGCCAGCACTGAAGGCCCCCACTACGAGCAGTACTTC. Its protein is CASTEGPHYEQYF.